The 14 T cell receptor beta chains reported below all come from one sample, sequenced in a study of blood T cell repertoires in COVID-19. The method was immunoSEQ multiplex PCR; TCRdb's version includes in-frame clones alone and lacks a portion of them. The sample lists roughly 200,000 clones; approximately 85% were seen once. Sequencing was done on a sample of peripheral blood. Receptors originate from a man aged 60-69 years with acute or convalescent COVID-19.

Comment on this clone: Compared with germline, one end of the junction differs, possibly owing to a read error. The gene calls are TRBV7-7 and TRBJ2-1; 7 bases line up with TRBD2. CDR3 length: 15 amino acids. Germline CDR1 is SSHAT and CDR2 is FNYEAQ (reference sequence). The CDR3 here is CASSSGLSYYNEQFF. The CDR3, as DNA: TGTGCTAGCAGCTCGGGACTATCGTACTACAATGAGCAGTTCTTC.

The CDR3 reads CASSQDIWPSPKDTQYF. CDR3 DNA sequence: TGTGCCAGCAGCCAAGATATTTGGCCTAGTCCGAAGGATACGCAGTATTTT. The chain employs TRBV4-2 and TRBJ2-3; unclear D gene. Germline CDR1 LGHNA, CDR2 YNFKEQ. The CDR3 extends over 17 amino acids. Deletions cut 0 bases from V and 6 bases from J, with 19 bases between.

This clone occurred many times. The V gene is TRBV7-3, the J gene TRBJ1-6; no firm D call. Deletions cut 8 bases from V and 9 bases from J, with 14 bases between. The CDR3 has 13 amino acids. In germline, CDR1 is SGHTA, CDR2 FQGTGA. The CDR3, as DNA: TGTGCCAGCTCCGGGAGTTGGGGTTCACCCCTCCACTTT. This gives the protein CASSGSWGSPLHF.

This rearrangement joins TRBV4-1 to TRBJ2-1; the D is unclear. In germline, CDR1 is MGHRA, CDR2 YSYEKL. The V gene lost 2 bases and the J gene lost 4 bases, with 15 bases spanning the gap. The CDR3 sequence is 16 residues long. The CDR3: CASSQPTASPYNEQFF. CDR3 coding DNA: TGCGCCAGCAGCCAACCTACAGCATCCCCTTACAATGAGCAGTTCTTC.

J is TRBJ2-7 and V is TRBV29-1; 8 nucleotides align to TRBD2. Trimming removed 4 bases from V and 5 bases from J; junction bases left unmatched: 10. This CDR3 is built from 14 residues. Germline CDR1 SQVTM, CDR2 ANQGSEA. CDR3 nucleotide sequence: TGCAGCGTTGGATGGGCTAGCGGGCCCAACGAGCAGTACTTC. Translated, it gives CSVGWASGPNEQYF.

The chain has TRBV7-8 and TRBJ1-6, with D unclear. Trimming removed 4 bases from V and 0 bases from J, with 10 bases in between. The V gene's germline CDR1 is SGHVS and CDR2 FQNEAQ. CDR3 length: 16 residues. The CDR3, as DNA: TGTGCCAGCAGCTCGGCGGCGAGCTCCTATAATTCACCCCTCCACTTT. Its translation: CASSSAASSYNSPLHF.

The chain has TRBV16 and TRBJ2-7; tentatively, D is TRBD1 (6 bases). The CDR3 is 18 amino acids. V gave up 4 bases and J gave up 0 bases, with 22 bases separating them. Looked up from germline, CDR1 is KGHSY and CDR2 is FQNENV. The CDR3 DNA is TGTGCCAGCAGCCCCACCCCAGGGGTGGTTAGCGACTCCTACGAGCAGTACTTC. This gives the protein CASSPTPGVVSDSYEQYF.

The J gene is TRBJ1-2, the V gene TRBV28; 9 bases map to TRBD1. Germline V gene data show CDR1 as MDHEN and CDR2 as SYDVKM. J was trimmed by 4 bases and V by 3 bases; bases with no gene match: 3. This CDR3 comprises 14 residues. The CDR3 sequence: CASSLDRGGYGYTF. Written as DNA, the CDR3 is TGTGCCAGCAGTTTGGACAGGGGAGGCTATGGCTACACCTTC.

This rearrangement joins TRBV5-1 to TRBJ2-2; D possibly corresponds to TRBD2 (5 bases). This CDR3 has 15 residues. Germline-derived CDR1 and CDR2 are SGHRS and YFSETQ. V was trimmed by 4 bases and J by 0 bases, leaving 10 bases between them. In nucleotides, the CDR3 is TGCGCCAGCAGCCGAGAGGGTACGAACACCGGGGAGCTGTTTTTT. As protein: CASSREGTNTGELFF.

The chain recombines TRBV28 with TRBJ2-1, with 7 nucleotides matching TRBD1. Germline V gene data show CDR1 as MDHEN and CDR2 as SYDVKM. Trimming took 8 bases from V and 2 from J; bases not matched to a gene: 6. The CDR3 runs 14 residues. The CDR3 DNA sequence: TGTGCCAGCTGTAAAGGGGGCCCCTACAATGAGCAGTTCTTC. It specifies CASCKGGPYNEQFF.

V and J are TRBV7-9 and TRBJ1-5; the D is unclear. CDR3 size: 14 residues. Germline CDR1 reads SEHNR; CDR2 reads FQNEAQ (reference sequence). V was trimmed by 5 bases and J by 3 bases, leaving 11 bases between them. As DNA, the CDR3 is TGTGCCAGCAGCGCCTCGGGTTCCAATCAGCCCCAGCATTTT. Its translation is CASSASGSNQPQHF.

The chain recombines TRBV29-1 with TRBJ1-2; 7 bases map to TRBD1. Looked up from germline, CDR1 is SQVTM and CDR2 is ANQGSEA. The trim removed 4 bases at V and 5 bases at J, leaving 7 bases unmatched. There are 13 residues in the CDR3. The CDR3 DNA sequence: TGCAGCGTTGGTGCAGGGGGTCGTTATGGCTACACCTTC. This sequence encodes CSVGAGGRYGYTF.

V and J are TRBV6-6 and TRBJ2-3, with a possible D match to TRBD2 (5 bases). The CDR3 has 14 amino acids. Trimming removed 5 bases from V and 3 bases from J, with 12 bases in between. Germline-derived CDR1 and CDR2 are MNHNY and SVGAGI (reference sequence). CDR3 nucleotides: TGTGCCAGCAGTCCTCTTAGCGTGACAGATACGCAGTATTTT. It yields the protein CASSPLSVTDTQYF.

The chain couples TRBV6-5 to TRBJ2-7; TRBD1 matches at 12 bases. The CDR3 has 15 residues. Germline V gene data show CDR1 as MNHEY and CDR2 as SVGAGI. V was clipped by 2 bases and J by 3 bases; unmatched bases: 2. CDR3 protein: CASSYRDRGLYEQYF. The CDR3 region has the DNA TGTGCCAGCAGTTACCGGGACAGGGGGCTCTACGAGCAGTACTTC.